A selection of T cell receptor beta chains follows, all from one sample in a study of cytomegalovirus exposure and HLA in healthy donors. Data came from immunoSEQ multiplex PCR; TCRdb stores just in-frame clones and leaves some out. The table includes 250,000 to 350,000 clones, 80% detected once. Sequencing was performed on PBMCs. These receptors originate from a girl aged 2-9 years in good health and CMV-seronegative. CDR3s include the opening cysteine and the closing phenylalanine or tryptophan. D genes are given only for firm matches. Where a row states a size, it is once, few, many or the class of an expanded clone; other rows omit it.

TRBV5-1	TRBJ2-3	NA	NA	TGCGCCAGCAGCTTGGGTGACAGGCGCACAGATACGCAGTATTTT	CASSLGDRRTDTQYF
TRBV2	TRBJ1-3	NA	few	TGTGCCAGCCGGGGGGCCGGAAACACCATATATTTT	CASRGAGNTIYF
TRBV5-1	TRBJ2-5	TRBD2	NA	TGCGCCAGCAGTCTTGGGACTAGCGGGCGGCAAGAAGAGACCCAGTACTTC	CASSLGTSGRQEETQYF
TRBV5-6	TRBJ2-5	NA	NA	TGTGCCAGCAGCTTGGAGGGGTACCAAGAGGCCCAGTACTTC	CASSLEGYQEAQYF
TRBV7-9	TRBJ1-4	NA	NA	TGTGCCAGCAGCTTTGAGGGCTCAAATGAAAAACTGTTTTTT	CASSFEGSNEKLFF
TRBV19	TRBJ2-7	NA	NA	TGTGCCAGTAGTATTTTCACAGGGACGGCCTACGAGCAGTACTTC	CASSIFTGTAYEQYF
TRBV5-1	TRBJ2-1	TRBD2	few	TGCGCCAGCAGCTTAGGAGCGGGGGGTTACAATGAGCAGTTCTTC	CASSLGAGGYNEQFF
TRBV5-1	TRBJ2-7	NA	NA	TGCGCCAGCAGCTTCAACGGCTACGAGCAGTACTTC	CASSFNGYEQYF
TRBV19	TRBJ2-5	NA	few	TGTGCCAGTAGTATAGACGTAACGGGGACCCAGTACTTC	CASSIDVTGTQYF
TRBV10-3	TRBJ1-1	NA	once	TGTGCCATCCAAGATCACAGGTACATGAACACTGAAGCTTTCTTT	CAIQDHRYMNTEAFF
TRBV28	TRBJ2-7	TRBD1	few	TGTGCCAGCATTAGGGCGGACAGGGACTACGAGCAGTACTTC	CASIRADRDYEQYF
TRBV6-5	TRBJ2-7	TRBD2	NA	TGTGCCAGCAGTGGACTAGCGGGTGGGTCCTACGAGCAGTACTTC	CASSGLAGGSYEQYF
TRBV10-3	TRBJ2-1	TRBD2	NA	TGTGCCATCAGTGACTCCGTGGCGGGGGACTACAATGAGCAGTTCTTC	CAISDSVAGDYNEQFF
TRBV19	TRBJ2-1	TRBD2	NA	TGTGCCAGTACCCTTTTGGCGGGAGGGCCGATGGGTGAGCAGTTCTTC	CASTLLAGGPMGEQFF
TRBV27	TRBJ2-7	TRBD2	NA	TGTGCCAGCAGTCCGGGACTAGCGGGAGTATTCTTTGATCTTGTACAGCACGAGCAGTACTTC	CASSPGLAGVFFDLVQHEQYF
TRBV5-1	TRBJ2-3	TRBD1	NA	TGCGCCAGCAGCCATGGGACAGACTCTAGCACAGATACGCAGTATTTT	CASSHGTDSSTDTQYF
TRBV7-6	TRBJ2-1	TRBD2	NA	TGTGCCAGCAGCTCCGGGACTAGCGCTTACTACAATGAGCAGTTCTTC	CASSSGTSAYYNEQFF
TRBV27	TRBJ1-5	NA	NA	TGTGCCAGCAGTTTATACAACCTTTCCAATCAGCCCCAGCATTTT	CASSLYNLSNQPQHF
TRBV9	TRBJ2-2	NA	NA	TGTGCCAGCAGCGAGAGGGCCCCTGGCAACACCGGGGAGTTGTTTTTT	CASSERAPGNTGELFF
TRBV6-6	TRBJ1-6	NA	NA	TGTGCCAGCAGTTACCCCCCAGGGCATCATTCACCCCTCCACTTT	CASSYPPGHHSPLHF
TRBV28	TRBJ1-5	NA	NA	TGTGCCAGCAGTTTATCGGGTTATAGCAATCAGCCCCAGCATTTT	CASSLSGYSNQPQHF
TRBV28	TRBJ1-4	TRBD1	NA	TGTGCCAGCAGAGGGGGACAGAGTAATGAAAAACTGTTTTTT	CASRGGQSNEKLFF
TRBV7-6	TRBJ2-5	NA	NA	TGTGCCAGCAGCTCACAAGAGACCCAGTACTTC	CASSSQETQYF
TRBV7-9	TRBJ2-5	NA	NA	TGTGCCAGCAGCTCAGGAGAGACCCAGTACTTC	CASSSGETQYF
TRBV7-8	TRBJ2-7	TRBD1	NA	TGTGCCAGCAGCTTTGACAGGGGGTCCTACGAGCAGTACTTC	CASSFDRGSYEQYF
TRBV6-1	TRBJ2-5	TRBD2	few	TGTGCCAGCAGTATGCGACTAGCGGGAGAGACCCAGTACTTC	CASSMRLAGETQYF
TRBV19	TRBJ2-6	NA	NA	TGTGCCAGCGAGATTCAGGGTGGGGCCAACGTCCTGACTTTC	CASEIQGGANVLTF
TRBV5-4	TRBJ1-2	NA	NA	TGTGCCAGCAGAGTCGTTGGGGCTTATGGCTACACCTTC	CASRVVGAYGYTF
TRBV19	TRBJ2-4	NA	NA	TGTGCCAGACCCACAAGCGGCCTAGCCAAAAACATTCAGTACTTC	CARPTSGLAKNIQYF
TRBV9	TRBJ2-1	NA	NA	TGTGCCAGCAGCGTGGACCTAGGGGCCAATGAGCAGTTCTTC	CASSVDLGANEQFF
TRBV19	TRBJ1-1	TRBD1	NA	TGTGCCAGTAGGGCGGGACAGGAGGTCACTGAAGCTTTCTTT	CASRAGQEVTEAFF
TRBV6-6	TRBJ2-4	NA	NA	TGTGCCAGCAGAGAACGGGACACTATAGCCAAAAACATTCAGTACTTC	CASRERDTIAKNIQYF
TRBV5-1	TRBJ1-6	NA	NA	TGCGCCAGCAGCTTAGGGAGGATACAATATAATTCACCCCTCCACTTT	CASSLGRIQYNSPLHF
TRBV5-8	TRBJ1-1	NA	NA	TGTGCCAGCAGCCCCCGGGGGGGTTTAAAAAACACTGAAGCTTTCTTT	CASSPRGGLKNTEAFF
TRBV6-5	TRBJ2-6	NA	NA	TGTGCCAGCAGGCGCCAAGTCTCTGGGGCCAACGTCCTGACTTTC	CASRRQVSGANVLTF
TRBV9	TRBJ2-1	TRBD2	NA	TGTGCCAGCAGCTTGGGGACTAGCGGGTCCTTTAGCTCCTACAATGAGCAGTTCTTC	CASSLGTSGSFSSYNEQFF
TRBV9	TRBJ2-5	NA	NA	TGTGCCAGCAGCGCCGACCAGGCGTACCAAGAGACCCAGTACTTC	CASSADQAYQETQYF
TRBV13	TRBJ1-6	NA	NA	TGTGCCAGCAGCCTACAGGCTTATAATTCGCCCCTCCACTTT	CASSLQAYNSPLHF
TRBV2	TRBJ1-2	NA	NA	TGTGCCAGCAGAGACCTCGACAGCTACTATGGCTACACCTTC	CASRDLDSYYGYTF
TRBV28	TRBJ2-1	TRBD2	NA	TGTGCCAGCGTGGCGGGAGGGAGAATCTACAATGAGCAGTTCTTC	CASVAGGRIYNEQFF
TRBV28	TRBJ1-1	NA	NA	TGTGCCAGCAGTCTTGGGGGGGGAATGAACACTGAAGCTTTCTTT	CASSLGGGMNTEAFF
TRBV7-9	TRBJ1-2	TRBD1	few	TGTTCCAGCAGCTTAGCCAAGTCCGGGACAGCGGTAGACTATGGCTACACCTTC	CSSSLAKSGTAVDYGYTF
TRBV20-1	TRBJ1-2	NA	NA	TGCAGTGCTAGCGGTGGCTACACCTTC	CSASGGYTF
TRBV6-1	TRBJ2-7	TRBD2	NA	TGTGCCAGCATTCCGGGACTAGCGGACTCCTACGAGCAGTACTTC	CASIPGLADSYEQYF
TRBV10-3	TRBJ1-3	NA	NA	TGTGCCATCCGTGACCAGGGGTCTGGAAACACCATATATTTT	CAIRDQGSGNTIYF
TRBV5-4	TRBJ2-7	NA	NA	TGTGCCAGCAGCTTAACAGGAGAGAAGCCATACGAGCAGTACTTC	CASSLTGEKPYEQYF
TRBV2	TRBJ2-5	NA	NA	TGTGCCAGCTGTTTCGGGACAGAACCTTTTTGGGGGAGGGAGACCCAGTACTTC	CASCFGTEPFWGRETQYF
TRBV7-9	TRBJ1-6	TRBD1	NA	TGTGCCAGCAGCCACGACAGGGGGCGGGAACCCCTCCACTTT	CASSHDRGREPLHF
TRBV6-5	TRBJ1-3	TRBD1	NA	TGTGCCAGCAGTCAGACAGGGAGAGGAAACACCATATATTTT	CASSQTGRGNTIYF
TRBV5-1	TRBJ2-3	TRBD2	NA	TGCGCCAGCAGCCCGGGGACTAGCGGGGGGGACAGCACAGATACGCAGTATTTT	CASSPGTSGGDSTDTQYF
TRBV9	TRBJ2-1	NA	NA	TGTGCCAGCAGCGTAGATGGGGCCCTCTCCTACAATGAGCAGTTCTTC	CASSVDGALSYNEQFF
TRBV28	TRBJ1-2	NA	NA	TGTGCCAGCAGTTTCGTCCAGGAACACTATGGCTACACCTTC	CASSFVQEHYGYTF
TRBV11-2	TRBJ2-2	NA	few	TGTGCCAGCAGCCGTTCACTGGACAGTAACACCGGGGAGCTGTTTTTT	CASSRSLDSNTGELFF
TRBV27	TRBJ1-4	TRBD1	NA	TGTGCCAGCAGCCAGGCAGGGGGTGGCGAAAAACTGTTTTTT	CASSQAGGGEKLFF
TRBV28	TRBJ2-3	NA	NA	TGTGCCAGCAGTCCACGACTTGCGGATACGCAGTATTTT	CASSPRLADTQYF